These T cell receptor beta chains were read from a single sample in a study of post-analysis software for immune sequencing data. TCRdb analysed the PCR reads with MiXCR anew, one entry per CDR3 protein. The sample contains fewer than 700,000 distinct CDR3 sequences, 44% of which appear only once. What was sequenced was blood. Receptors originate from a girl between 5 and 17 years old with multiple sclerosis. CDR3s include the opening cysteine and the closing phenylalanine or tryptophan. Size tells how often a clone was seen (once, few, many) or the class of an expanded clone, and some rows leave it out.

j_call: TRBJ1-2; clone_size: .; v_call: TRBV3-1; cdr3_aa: CASSQGWANRYTF
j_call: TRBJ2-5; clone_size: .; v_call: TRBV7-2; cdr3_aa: CASNPPSGGQETQYF
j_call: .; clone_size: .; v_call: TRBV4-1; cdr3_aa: CACSQGPRGPSYNEQYF
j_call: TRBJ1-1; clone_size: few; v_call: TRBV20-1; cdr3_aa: CSARRGAGLHEAFF
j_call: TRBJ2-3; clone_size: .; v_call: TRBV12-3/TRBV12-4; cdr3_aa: CASSSLAGLAGYTDTQYF
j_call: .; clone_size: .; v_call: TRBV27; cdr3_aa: CASSASWGSEQYF
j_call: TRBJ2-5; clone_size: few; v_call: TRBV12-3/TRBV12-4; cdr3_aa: CASSTGGRETQYF
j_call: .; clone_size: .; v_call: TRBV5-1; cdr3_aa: CASSLAFSTSEQYF
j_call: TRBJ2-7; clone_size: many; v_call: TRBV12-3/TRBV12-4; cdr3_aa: CASSFGQGNEQYF
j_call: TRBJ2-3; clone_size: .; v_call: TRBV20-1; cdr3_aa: CSAPAGADTQYF
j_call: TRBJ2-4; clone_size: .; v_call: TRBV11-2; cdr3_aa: CASRGGGTLHIQYF
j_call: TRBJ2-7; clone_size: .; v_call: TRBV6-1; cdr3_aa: CASSEGVTYEQYF
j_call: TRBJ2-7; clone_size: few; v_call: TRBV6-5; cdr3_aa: CASSSSGRSEQYF
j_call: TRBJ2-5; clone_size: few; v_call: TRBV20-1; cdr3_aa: CSARDGTSGETQYF
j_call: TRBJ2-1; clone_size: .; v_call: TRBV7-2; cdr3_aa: CASSPTPSGEQFF
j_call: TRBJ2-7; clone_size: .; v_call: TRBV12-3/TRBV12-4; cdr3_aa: CASSLEGDLEQYF
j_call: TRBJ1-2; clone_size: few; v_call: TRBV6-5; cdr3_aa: CASSFDRVNYGYTF
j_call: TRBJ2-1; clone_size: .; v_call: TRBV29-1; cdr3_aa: CSVGAGGLNEQFF
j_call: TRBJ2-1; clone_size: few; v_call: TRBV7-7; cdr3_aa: CASSWDFEGRQFF
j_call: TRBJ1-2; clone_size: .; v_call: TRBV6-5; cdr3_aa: CASSYFGQDGYTF
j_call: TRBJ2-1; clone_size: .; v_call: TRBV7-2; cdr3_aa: CASSPGLATNEQFF
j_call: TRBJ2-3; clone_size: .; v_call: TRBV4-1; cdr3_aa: CASSQGETGTQYF
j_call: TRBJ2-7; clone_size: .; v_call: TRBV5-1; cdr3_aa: CASRLTGYNYEQYF
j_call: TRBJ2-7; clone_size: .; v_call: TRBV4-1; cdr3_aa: CASSQGRTSGGLSYEQYF
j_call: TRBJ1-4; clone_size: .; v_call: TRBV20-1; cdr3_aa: CSARADARGNEKLFF
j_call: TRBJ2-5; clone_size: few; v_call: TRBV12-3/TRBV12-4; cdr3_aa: CASSFRTLHPGPTRETQYF
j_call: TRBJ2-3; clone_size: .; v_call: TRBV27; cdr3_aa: CASSFSLGPASTDTQYF
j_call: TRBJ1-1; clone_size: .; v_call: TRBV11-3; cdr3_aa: CASSPSPGVDTEAFF
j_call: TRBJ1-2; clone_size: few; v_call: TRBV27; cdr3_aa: CASSDRGTNYGYTF
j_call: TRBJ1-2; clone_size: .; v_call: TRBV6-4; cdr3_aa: CASSDSSRDRGLNGYTF
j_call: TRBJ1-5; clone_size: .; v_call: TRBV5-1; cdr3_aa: CASSLSDYSNQPQHF
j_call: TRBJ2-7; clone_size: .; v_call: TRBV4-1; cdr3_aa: CASSQVAGDRNEQYF
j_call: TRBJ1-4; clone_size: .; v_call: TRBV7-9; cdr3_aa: CASQGGGKLFF
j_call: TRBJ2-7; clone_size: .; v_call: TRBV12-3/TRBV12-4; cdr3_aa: CASSLGRGTRYEQYF
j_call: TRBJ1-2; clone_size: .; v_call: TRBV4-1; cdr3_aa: CASSQEGSRRGSYDYTF
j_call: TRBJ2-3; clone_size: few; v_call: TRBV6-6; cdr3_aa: CASSPGLADTDTQYF
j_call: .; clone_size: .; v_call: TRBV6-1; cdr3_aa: CASSPVSRVETQYF
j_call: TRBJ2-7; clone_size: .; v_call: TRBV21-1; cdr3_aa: CASSKDEGSYEQYF
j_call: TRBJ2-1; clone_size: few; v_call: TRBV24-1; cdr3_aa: CATSFGGSEEQFF
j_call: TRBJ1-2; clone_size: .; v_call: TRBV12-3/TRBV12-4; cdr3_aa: CASRQNRGEGYTF
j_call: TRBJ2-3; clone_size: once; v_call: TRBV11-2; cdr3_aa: CASSGPGGMTDTQYF
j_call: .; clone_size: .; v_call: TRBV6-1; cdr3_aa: CASSEGPQGAYEQYF
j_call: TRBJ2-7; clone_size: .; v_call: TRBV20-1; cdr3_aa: CSGKREWSPEQYF
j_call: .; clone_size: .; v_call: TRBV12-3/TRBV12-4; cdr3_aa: CASRDRGEAEQYF
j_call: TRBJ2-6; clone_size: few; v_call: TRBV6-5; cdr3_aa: CASSPEVSGANVLTF
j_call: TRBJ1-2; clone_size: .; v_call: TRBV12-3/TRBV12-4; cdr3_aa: CASSFGQEYGYTF
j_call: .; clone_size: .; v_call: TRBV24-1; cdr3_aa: CATSDTAKGGGSYNEQYF
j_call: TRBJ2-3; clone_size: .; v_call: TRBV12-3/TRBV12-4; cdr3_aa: CASSSLTGPARESRNTQYF
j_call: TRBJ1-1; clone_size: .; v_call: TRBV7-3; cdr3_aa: CASSPDPGPGEAFF
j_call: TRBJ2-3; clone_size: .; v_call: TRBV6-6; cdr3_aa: CASSGGANTDTQYF
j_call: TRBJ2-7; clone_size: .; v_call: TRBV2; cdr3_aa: CASSEARAQAYEQYF
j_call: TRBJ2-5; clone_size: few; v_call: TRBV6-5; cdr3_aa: CASSYTPLALREQYF
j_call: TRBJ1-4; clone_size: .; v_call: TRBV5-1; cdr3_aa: CASRYDRGPDEKLFF
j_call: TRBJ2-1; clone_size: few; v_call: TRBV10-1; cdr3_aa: CASSESGLAGAFSYNEQFF
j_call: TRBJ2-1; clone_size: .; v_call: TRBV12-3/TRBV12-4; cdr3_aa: CASSLSPSGGPSNEQFF
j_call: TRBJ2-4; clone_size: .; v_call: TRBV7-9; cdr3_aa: CASSLASGLAKNIQYF
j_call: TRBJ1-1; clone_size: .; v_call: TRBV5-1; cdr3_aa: CASSLGEGYGKRNTEAFF